This TCR beta chain was observed in a study of T cell responses to AZD1222 COVID-19 vaccine (dated by TCRdb to the early 2020s). At the level of the whole study: A total of 230 or so trial participants underwent TCR sequencing, of whom 200 to 220 received two doses of AZD1222 and 26 received two doses of the MenACWY control vaccine. Trial participants were enrolled by age into subgroups of 18-55, 56-69 and 70-plus years, and 148, 28 and 57 TCR-sequenced participants, respectively, were included in these subgroups.

In the paper's terms, the time point label means: about 28 days (+/-7) after the second vaccine dose. AZD1222 recipients with second doses at about 4 weeks or about 12 weeks were pooled, because spike-specific TCR depth and breadth did not differ between schedules. Samples from vaccinated people were obtained from the UK trials COV001 and COV002, which included a single-blind randomized controlled phase 2/3 trial of AZD1222 (ChAdOx1 nCoV-19) in healthy adults. For TCRbeta chain sequencing, PBMC samples from trial participants were taken at day 0 and at day 28 after the second dose. The CDR3 regions of human TCRbeta chains were analyzed by immunosequencing. Per the original workflow: Repertoire TCRs were matched against a reference library of SARS-CoV-2-specific TCRs generated with the MIRA antigen-specificity platform. Breadth was defined as the fraction of unique TCRs that were SARS-CoV-2-associated. Depth was defined as the fraction of total T cells that were SARS-CoV-2-associated. Each spike-specific TCR was assigned to its reactive spike region and to a CD4 or CD8 class using the MIRA data. Log10-transformed breadth and depth values were compared by one-way ANOVA with Sidak's multiple comparisons tests. TCRdb carries this immuneACCESS record with in-frame sequences only. Its versions omit some clonotypes, under half of them owing to an unresolved V gene in the studies checked, with the rest unexplained. V and J calls plus clone size are reproduced from that table; the DNA served to infer D and trimming. The sample table lists about 180,000 clones, roughly 91% of them with a count of one. Less than 2.5% of the sample goes to the ten largest clones.

Broad study findings and their caveats: No day 14 peak-response samples were available, so repertoires were characterized only after the peak T cell response. In the small 56-69-year group, the increase in depth fell short of significance, most likely because of low power. The whole spike protein was spanned by vaccine-associated CD4 TCRs, and dominant responses were seen in regions 160-218 and 743-854. Reportedly, almost half of the unique spike-specific TCRs recognized epitopes lying outside the regions that are mutated in the B.1.351 and B.1.1.7 variants. Most participants were white British and females outnumbered males, and the authors suggested that clonal diversity may have been underestimated. Conclusions about previously exposed vaccinees are limited because only a handful of AZD1222 recipients were SARS-CoV-2 seropositive at baseline. After two AZD1222 doses, both the breadth and the depth of spike-specific TCRs were significantly higher than at day 0 and than in MenACWY recipients.

Reading the germline V gene gives CDR1 SGDLS and CDR2 YYNGEE. V has 3 bases trimmed and J has 6 bases trimmed; junction bases matching no gene number 2. The CDR3 spans 14 residues, from the cysteine through the phenylalanine. Here the CDR3 DNA is all that survives: 42 bases in frame from base 1. To note about this clone: Its antigen remains undetermined. Qualities for individual bases were not recorded, and no much larger clone is one base off.

The rearranged segments are TRBV9 and TRBJ1-6; TRBD1 matches 8 bases in the middle. The sequencing used peripheral blood, collected 28 days after the second AZD1222 dose. This clonotype was sampled from an adult who received the AZD1222 COVID-19 vaccine. The nucleotides read TGTGCCAGCAGCGCCGGGACAGGTAATTCACCCCTCCACTTT. Its protein reads: CASSAGTGNSPLHF. Reference TRBV9 and TRBJ1-6 genes cover what lies past the CDR3, so the full variable domain is DSGVTQTPKHLITATGQRVTLRCSPRSGDLSVYWYQQSLDQGLQFLIQYYNGEERAKGNILERFSAQQFPDLHSELNLSSLELGDSALYFCASSAGTGNSPLHFGNGTRLTVT.